Below, 29 T cell receptor beta chains from the same sample are listed, as sequenced in a study of beta chain features in type 1 diabetes. Findings of the study overall: For Type 1 diabetes patients, all four CD4+ subsets carried TCRB CDR3s that were moderately but significantly shorter.

Their cognate antigens are unknown. Isolated RNA was reverse transcribed in full, so expressed TCRB transcripts were sequenced. Clones were read by immunoSEQ multiplex PCR, and TCRdb kept only the in-frame ones, dropping some. The sample holds more than 250,000 clones, roughly 21% seen once. The sequencing sample was made of naive CD4+ T cells from blood. These receptors were taken from a woman in her forties with type 1 diabetes.

V usage is TRBV5-4 and J usage is TRBJ1-5; D is ambiguous. The CDR3 is made up of 15 amino acids. The germline V and J ends were trimmed by 3 bases and 7 bases, with 17 bases remaining between them. Germline V gene sequence: CDR1 SGHNT, CDR2 YYREEE (reference sequence). The CDR3 bases are TGTGCCAGCAGCTCTGACCCCGGAGGGCGGCAGCCCCAGCATTTT. Amino acid sequence: CASSSDPGGRQPQHF.

The chain links TRBV5-1 to TRBJ1-2, with TRBD1 as a possible D gene (6 bases). CDR3 length equals 12 residues. Germline-derived CDR1 and CDR2 are SGHRS and YFSETQ. V shed 0 bases and J shed 8 bases, with 8 bases lying between them. The CDR3 DNA reads as TGCGCCAGCAGCTTGGGGACAGAGGGCTACACCTTC. Protein sequence: CASSLGTEGYTF.

This clone turned up a few times. The chain joins TRBV15 to TRBJ2-7; no firm D call. V lost 0 bases to trimming and J lost 5 bases, with 8 bases between them. This CDR3 is built from 13 residues. The V gene's germline CDR1 is LNHNV and CDR2 YYDKDF (reference sequence). The CDR3 sequence: CATSRDRLDEQYF. In DNA, the CDR3 is TGTGCCACCAGCAGAGATCGGCTAGACGAGCAGTACTTC.

This clone was recorded a few times. The chain combines TRBV28 with TRBJ1-4; D unresolved. Trimming cost V 7 bases and J 7 bases, with 16 bases left between them. The CDR3 extends over 14 amino acids. Germline CDR1 and CDR2: MDHEN and SYDVKM. The CDR3 DNA sequence: TGTGCCAGCACCTATCCAGGCAGCGGTGAAAAACTGTTTTTT. It is translated as CASTYPGSGEKLFF. Combining the CDR3 with reference TRBV28 and TRBJ1-4 gives the whole variable domain DVKVTQSSRYLVKRTGEKVFLECVQDMDHENMFWYRQDPGLGLRLIYFSYDVKMKEKGDIPEGYSVSREKKERFSLILESASTNQTSMYLCASTYPGSGEKLFFGSGTQLSVL.

This clone was counted between two and nine times. This chain links TRBV30 with TRBJ2-5; unclear D gene. V lost 5 bases, J lost 5 bases, and 12 bases lay in between. CDR1 is GTSNPN, CDR2 SVGIG, per germline (reference sequence). The CDR3 totals 12 residues. CDR3 in amino acids: CAWSLKRETQYF. The CDR3 coding sequence is TGTGCCTGGTCCCTCAAGAGGGAGACCCAGTACTTC.

This clone was seen only a few times. The V and J genes are TRBV29-1 and TRBJ2-1, with no clear D. The CDR3 sequence is 13 residues long. With 1 base removed from V and 7 bases from J, the gap between germline ends came to 11 bases. CDR1 and CDR2 from the germline V gene are SQVTM and ANQGSEA. The CDR3: CSVEVALRNEQFF. Here the CDR3 DNA reads TGCAGCGTTGAAGTAGCTCTTAGGAATGAGCAGTTCTTC.

CDR3: CASSVNQGSEAFF. CDR3 sequence (DNA): TGTGCCAGCAGCGTAAATCAGGGTTCTGAAGCTTTCTTT. V and J are TRBV7-9 and TRBJ1-1; a weak D match, TRBD1 (5 bases). Germline CDR1 reads SEHNR; CDR2 reads FQNEAQ (reference sequence). The CDR3 covers 13 residues. V was cut by 5 bases and J by 6 bases, with 13 bases left in between.

The sample holds a few counts of this clone. The CDR3 region is CASRRLDTGELFF. The CDR3 nucleotides read TGTGCCAGCAGGCGACTAGACACCGGGGAGCTGTTTTTT. J is TRBJ2-2 and V is TRBV4-2; D possibly corresponds to TRBD2 (6 bases). The CDR3 has 13 amino acids. Trimming removed 6 bases at V and 3 bases at J, with 8 bases between. Germline V gene lookup returns CDR1 LGHNA and CDR2 YNFKEQ.

A few counts support this clone. The chain carries TRBV20-1 and TRBJ1-1; D is unclear. V was trimmed by 6 bases and J by 8 bases, leaving 13 bases between them. Germline CDR1 reads DFQATT; CDR2 reads SNEGSKA (reference sequence). The CDR3 runs to 11 residues. The DNA for the CDR3 is TGCAGTGCAGAAGAGGGTGGAGAAGCTTTCTTT. Its protein is CSAEEGGEAFF.

There are a few counts of this clone. The gene calls are TRBV9 and TRBJ1-2; D not certain. Germline assignment: CDR1 SGDLS and CDR2 YYNGEE. The CDR3 sequence is 15 residues long. V was cut by 3 bases and J by 4 bases, with 16 bases left in between. The CDR3 DNA reads TGTGCCAGCAGCGCTAGTGACGCTTCCTTCTATGGCTACACCTTC. Protein: CASSASDASFYGYTF.

In this sample, this clone turned up a few times. This sequence joins TRBV30 and TRBJ1-5; D is unresolved. The CDR3 spans 14 residues. CDR1 is GTSNPN and CDR2 is SVGIG in the germline V gene (reference sequence). V lost 1 base, J lost 13 bases, and 20 bases lay in between. The chain's CDR3 is CAWSGPGPEGTQHF. As DNA, the CDR3 is TGTGCCTGGAGTGGCCCCGGTCCGGAGGGAACTCAGCATTTT.

The chain has TRBV7-2 and TRBJ2-7; 8 bases fit TRBD1. The length of the CDR3 is 15 residues. The V segment lost 5 bases and the J segment 4 bases; nucleotides outside the gene matches: 10. Germline loops: CDR1 SGHTA, CDR2 FQGNSA. Written as DNA, the CDR3 is TGTGCCAGCAGCGCGGGGACAGGTGGGACTTACGAGCAGTACTTC. Encoded protein: CASSAGTGGTYEQYF.

The chain has TRBV27 and TRBJ1-2, with 8 bases identical to TRBD1. V shed 4 bases and J 0 bases; nucleotides not matched to a gene: 1. From germline, CDR1 is MNHEY and CDR2 SMNVEV (reference sequence). The CDR3 covers 14 residues. The CDR3 loop is CASSWTGTNYGYTF. The DNA of the CDR3 is TGTGCCAGCAGTTGGACAGGGACTAACTATGGCTACACCTTC.

This chain connects TRBV5-1 to TRBJ1-1, with 7 bases aligning to TRBD1. Germline CDR1 SGHRS, CDR2 YFSETQ. With V trimmed by 4 bases and J by 10 bases, 10 bases remained unmatched. This CDR3 has 13 amino acids. The CDR3 nucleotides read TGCGCCAGCAGCCCAACAGGGGCGGTCGTAGCTTTCTTT. Its translation is CASSPTGAVVAFF.

The chain employs TRBV4-2 and TRBJ2-1; 8 nucleotides align to TRBD2. Germline assignment: CDR1 LGHNA and CDR2 YNFKEQ. This CDR3 has 13 amino acids. Unmatched junction bases numbered 5, after V lost 9 bases and J lost 4 bases. Written as DNA, the CDR3 is TGTGCCAGTACGGGACTAGGTTACAATGAGCAGTTCTTC. The encoded protein is CASTGLGYNEQFF.

This clone has more than one count but fewer than ten. V is TRBV12-5 and J is TRBJ2-1; D perhaps matches TRBD2 (5 bases). The V gene lost 4 bases and the J gene lost 6 bases, with 7 bases spanning the gap. Germline V gene sequence: CDR1 LGHNT, CDR2 FRNRAP. The CDR3 contains 12 residues. CDR3 loop: CASGSEGNEQFF. The DNA of the CDR3 is TGTGCTAGTGGTTCCGAGGGCAATGAGCAGTTCTTC.

This clone has only a few counts. The chain joins TRBV6-5 to TRBJ1-2, with TRBD1 identical over 7 bases. This CDR3 is built from 13 residues. V was pared by 6 bases and J by 4 bases, with 5 bases of the junction left unmatched. The V gene's germline CDR1 is MNHEY and CDR2 SVGAGI. CDR3 in DNA: TGTGCCAGCAGGGGACAGCTTGCCTATGGCTACACCTTC. Translation gives CASRGQLAYGYTF.

This clone was counted only a few times. CDR3 region: CASSQDRQWGIYEQYF. The CDR3 DNA is TGCGCCAGCAGCCAAGATAGGCAGTGGGGCATCTACGAGCAGTACTTC. V and J are TRBV4-1 and TRBJ2-7; a weak D match, TRBD1 (5 bases). The V end lost 0 bases, the J end lost 3 bases, and 15 bases lay between the germline ends. This CDR3 has 16 amino acids. Per the germline V gene, CDR1 is MGHRA and CDR2 is YSYEKL.

This clone was seen a few times. One end of the junction is discordant with germline, which a read error may explain. This chain links TRBV28 with TRBJ1-5; D remains ambiguous. This CDR3 region has 11 residues. Germline assignment: CDR1 MDHEN and CDR2 SYDVKM. The CDR3 nucleotides are TGTGCCAGCAGTTCCTATCAGGCCCAGCATTTT. This gives the protein CASSSYQAQHF.

V is TRBV2 and J is TRBJ1-5; the match to TRBD1 covers 10 bases. V lost 1 base and J lost 6; bases outside the gene matches: 6. The V gene's germline CDR1 is SNHLY and CDR2 FYNNEI. This CDR3 spans 16 amino acids. CDR3 DNA sequence: TGTGCCAGCAGTGAAGTGGGACAGGGGAAGGTTCAGCCCCAGCATTTT. This sequence encodes CASSEVGQGKVQPQHF.

This clone has just a few counts. The rearrangement uses TRBV28 and TRBJ1-2; weak D call: TRBD1 (6 bases). The CDR3 sequence is 14 residues long. The V end lost 6 bases, the J end lost 4 bases, and 15 bases lay between the germline ends. Germline V gene data show CDR1 as MDHEN and CDR2 as SYDVKM. Written as DNA, the CDR3 is TGTGCCAGCAGCTTTTGGGGGCAGATCTATGGCTACACCTTC. Protein: CASSFWGQIYGYTF.

The chain uses TRBV30 and TRBJ2-1; 12 bases map to TRBD2. Trimming at V came to 6 bases and at J to 8 bases, leaving 11 bases not matched to a gene. Per germline, CDR1 GTSNPN and CDR2 SVGIG (reference sequence). The CDR3 sequence is 15 residues long. CDR3 sequence: CACLGLAGLADEQFF. The CDR3 DNA reads TGTGCCTGTCTGGGACTAGCGGGCTTGGCGGATGAGCAGTTCTTC.

Of note for this clone: In the same sample, other DNA sequences code for this CDR3. V usage is TRBV4-1 and J usage is TRBJ2-5; 7 nucleotides match TRBD1. The V gene's germline CDR1 is MGHRA and CDR2 YSYEKL. The ends lost 0 bases at V and 4 bases at J; junction bases unmatched: 5. The CDR3 has 15 amino acids. The CDR3 loop is CASSQDQRGRETQYF. For the CDR3, the DNA is TGCGCCAGCAGCCAAGATCAAAGGGGGCGAGAGACCCAGTACTTC.

The chain recombines TRBV18 with TRBJ1-2; weak D call: TRBD1 (6 bases). V gave up 1 base and J gave up 6 bases, with 12 bases separating them. CDR1 is KGHSH, CDR2 LQKENI, per germline. This CDR3 is 14 amino acids long. CDR3 in amino acids: CASSPRQESDGYTF. The CDR3 DNA is TGTGCCAGCTCACCACGACAGGAAAGCGATGGCTACACCTTC.

This clone occurred a few times. V gene TRBV7-9 combines with J gene TRBJ2-4; 12 bases fit TRBD2. Trimming cost V 3 bases and J 4 bases; bases outside gene matches: 4. The CDR3 runs 16 residues. Germline V gene sequence: CDR1 SEHNR, CDR2 FQNEAQ (reference sequence). CDR3 amino acids: CASSLGLAGEKNIQYF. CDR3 sequence (DNA): TGTGCCAGCAGCTTGGGACTAGCGGGCGAGAAAAACATTCAGTACTTC.

This chain connects TRBV7-9 to TRBJ2-1; 12 bases align to TRBD2. The germline gives CDR1 SEHNR, CDR2 FQNEAQ (reference sequence). The CDR3 consists of 16 residues. V shed 5 bases, J shed 8 bases, and the junction held 10 bases outside the gene matches. The CDR3 here is CASSPRLAGDFDEQFF. CDR3 bases: TGTGCCAGCAGCCCCCGACTAGCGGGAGATTTCGATGAGCAGTTCTTC.

The chain carries TRBV19 and TRBJ1-1, with no clear D. The V gene lost 1 base and the J gene lost 4 bases, with 13 bases spanning the gap. CDR3 length equals 15 residues. Germline V CDR1 and CDR2: LNHDA, SQIVND (reference sequence). CDR3 residues: CASSIGGGSGTEAFF. The CDR3 coding sequence is TGTGCCAGTAGTATAGGAGGAGGGTCGGGCACTGAAGCTTTCTTT.

This clone was counted only a few times. J is TRBJ1-4 and V is TRBV4-1, with TRBD1 identical over 10 bases. Trimming at V came to 4 bases and at J to 6 bases, leaving 2 bases not matched to a gene. From germline, CDR1 is MGHRA and CDR2 YSYEKL. The CDR3 length is 14 residues. The CDR3 loop is CASSRQGADEKLFF. Here the CDR3 DNA reads TGCGCCAGCAGCCGACAGGGGGCGGATGAAAAACTGTTTTTT.

This clone turned up a few times. The chain is built from TRBV18 and TRBJ2-1, with 8 bases that match TRBD1. Germline V gene data show CDR1 as KGHSH and CDR2 as LQKENI. The CDR3 is 17 residues long. With 3 bases clipped from V and 4 bases from J, the junction kept 11 bases outside the gene matches. CDR3 region: CASSPGQEKRGYNEQFF. The CDR3 DNA sequence: TGTGCCAGCTCACCGGGACAGGAAAAAAGAGGTTACAATGAGCAGTTCTTC.